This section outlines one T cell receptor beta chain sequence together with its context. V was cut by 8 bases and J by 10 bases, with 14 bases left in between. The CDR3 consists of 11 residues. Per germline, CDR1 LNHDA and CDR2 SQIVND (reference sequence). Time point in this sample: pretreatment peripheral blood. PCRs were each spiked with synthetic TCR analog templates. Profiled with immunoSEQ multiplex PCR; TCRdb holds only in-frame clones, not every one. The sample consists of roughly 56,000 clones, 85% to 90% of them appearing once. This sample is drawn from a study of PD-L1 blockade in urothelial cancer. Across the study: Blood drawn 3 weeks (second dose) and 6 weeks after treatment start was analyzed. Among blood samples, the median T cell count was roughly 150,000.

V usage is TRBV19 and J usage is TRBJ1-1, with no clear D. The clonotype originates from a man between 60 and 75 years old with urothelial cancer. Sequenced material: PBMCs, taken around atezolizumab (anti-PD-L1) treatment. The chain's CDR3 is CASREYFGAFF. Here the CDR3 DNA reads TGTGCCAGTCGGGAGTACTTTGGAGCTTTCTTT. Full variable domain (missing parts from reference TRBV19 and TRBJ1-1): DGGITQSPKYLFRKEGQNVTLSCEQNLNHDAMYWYRQDPGQGLRLIYYSQIVNDFQKGDIAEGYSVSREKKESFPLTVTSAQKNPTAFYLCASREYFGAFFGQGTRLTVV.